The T cell receptor beta chain under discussion was sequenced for a study of blood T cells in healthy people across ages. For the study at large: Per two T cells, template switching captured roughly one barcoded beta molecule. Study-level results: Diversity estimated from one million T cells was considered an underestimate.

On this clonotype: Its antigen is still unknown.

The second PCR ran about 6 to 12 cycles with a sample-barcoded 5' primer and J-beta primers. Every molecule of cDNA carried a tag from a template-switch adaptor with 12 random nucleotides. TCRdb recomputed calls from the 5' RACE reads with MiXCR, one row per CDR3 protein. The sample shows about 1.5 million distinct CDR3 sequences, about 45% of them seen only once. J lost 4 bases, V lost 4 bases, and 2 bases had no gene match. CDR3 length equals 14 residues. Germline V gene lookup returns CDR1 SGHTA and CDR2 FQGTGA. J is TRBJ2-2 and V is TRBV7-3, with TRBD2 identical over 8 bases. The source is a woman under 30 in good health. The sequenced sample consisted of blood. The CDR3 sequence is CASSSGTSTGELFF. The CDR3 nucleotides are TGTGCCAGCAGCTCCGGGACTAGCACCGGGGAGCTGTTTTTT. The variable domain in full, with the rest retrieved from reference TRBV7-3 and TRBJ2-2, is GAGVSQTPSNKVTEKGKYVELRCDPISGHTALYWYRQSLGQGPEFLIYFQGTGAADDSGLPNDRFFAVRPEGSVSTLKIQRTERGDSAVYLCASSSGTSTGELFFGEGSRLTVL.